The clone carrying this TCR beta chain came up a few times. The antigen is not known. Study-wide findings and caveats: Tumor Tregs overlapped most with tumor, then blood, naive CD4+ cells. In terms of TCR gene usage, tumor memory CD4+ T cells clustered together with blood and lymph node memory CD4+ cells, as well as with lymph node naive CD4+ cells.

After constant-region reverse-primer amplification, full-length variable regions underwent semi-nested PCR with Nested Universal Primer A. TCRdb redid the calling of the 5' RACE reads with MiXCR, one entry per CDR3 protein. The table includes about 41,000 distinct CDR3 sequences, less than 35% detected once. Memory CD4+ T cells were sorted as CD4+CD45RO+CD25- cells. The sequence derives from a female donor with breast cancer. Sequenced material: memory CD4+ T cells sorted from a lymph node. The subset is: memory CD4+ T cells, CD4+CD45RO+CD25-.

The CDR3 spells CASSYEGGWNEQFF. The DNA of the CDR3 is TGTGCCAGCAGTTACGAGGGGGGGTGGAATGAGCAGTTCTTC. The rearrangement joins TRBV6-2 or TRBV6-3 to TRBJ2-1, with D possibly TRBD2 on 7 matching bases. This CDR3 spans 14 amino acids. Deletions cut 2 bases from V and 7 bases from J, with 12 bases between. CDR1 and CDR2 (germline): MNHEY, SVGEGT.